This T cell receptor (beta chain) was sequenced for a study of OX40 agonist ivuxolimab in advanced cancers. Samples were taken at baseline and on day 1 of cycles 4 and 7. This table comes from immunoSEQ multiplex PCR, and its TCRdb copy is limited to in-frame clones, with some not included. The sample yields about 53,000 clones, around 87% seen once. Germline CDR1 and CDR2: MNHNY and SVGAGI (reference sequence). This CDR3 is built from 16 residues. The V end lost 0 bases, the J end lost 2 bases, and 10 bases lay between the germline ends. Sample: CD4+ or CD8+ T cells sorted from blood, taken in a trial of the OX40 agonist ivuxolimab. The chain has TRBV6-6 and TRBJ2-2; the D is unclear. This TCR came from an adult with an advanced solid tumor such as melanoma, head and neck, liver or kidney cancer. The CDR3 nucleotides are TGTGCCAGCAGTTACTCGAAGGCAATCAACACCGGGGAGCTGTTTTTT. This codes for CASSYSKAINTGELFF.